What follows is one T cell receptor beta chain and its context. These data come from a study of T cell responses to AZD1222 COVID-19 vaccine. Repertoires were generated with immunoSEQ multiplex PCR, while TCRdb's copy carries only in-frame clones and drops some. The sample lists about 55,000 clones; around 85% were seen once. The CDR3 runs 13 residues. The V gene end was trimmed by 8 bases and the J gene end by 3 bases; junction bases not matched to a gene: 8. Germline V CDR1 and CDR2: SQVTM, ANQGSEA. The chain couples TRBV29-1 to TRBJ2-5; 8 bases are shared with TRBD1. The receptor was isolated from an adult in good health. Sequenced material: peripheral blood, taken on day 0 of AZD1222 vaccination. The CDR3: CSLSGQGKETQYF. The CDR3 DNA is TGCAGCCTTAGCGGACAGGGTAAAGAGACCCAGTACTTC.